These 22 T cell receptor beta chains originate from one sample sequenced in a study of blood T cell repertoires in COVID-19. TCRdb's table, derived via immunoSEQ multiplex PCR, lists solely in-frame clones and lacks some. Here the sample spans about 240,000 clones, about 90% being singletons. The source material was peripheral blood. The receptors stem from a man between 60 and 70 years old who had recovered from COVID-19.

The DNA for the CDR3 is TGTGCCAGCAGCGCCCAGACCGGGGAGCTGTTTTTT. Translation gives CASSAQTGELFF. This chain uses TRBV9 with TRBJ2-2; D not resolved. V shed 3 bases and J shed 5 bases, with 5 bases lying between them. The CDR3 is 12 amino acids. The germline V gene has CDR1 SGDLS and CDR2 YYNGEE.

The V call is TRBV28, the J call TRBJ1-1; 10 bases map to TRBD1. CDR1 and CDR2 from the germline V gene are MDHEN and SYDVKM. Germline trimming cut 2 bases from V and 4 bases from J; bases unmatched to any gene: 10. CDR3 length equals 17 residues. CDR3 coding DNA: TGTGCCAGCAGTTTAAGGAGGGGGGGACAGGGGCCCACTGAAGCTTTCTTT. This gives the protein CASSLRRGGQGPTEAFF.

The V gene is TRBV10-3, the J gene TRBJ2-3, with D possibly matching TRBD1 (6 bases). Deletions cut 10 bases from V and 3 bases from J, with 8 bases between. Per the germline V gene, CDR1 is ENHRY and CDR2 is SYGVKD. The CDR3 sequence is 11 residues long. This chain's CDR3 is CATGQTDTQYF. In nucleotides, the CDR3 is TGTGCCACTGGACAGACAGATACGCAGTATTTT.

The chain links TRBV21-1 to TRBJ1-4; no DNA check was done on the table's D call, TRBD1. TRBV21-1 is annotated as a pseudogene. This CDR3 contains 16 residues. CDR3 DNA sequence: TGTGCCAGCAGCAAAGCGCTCTGGCAGGGAAATGAAAAACTGTTTTTT. Translating gives CASSKALWQGNEKLFF.

There are a few counts of this clone. This chain uses TRBV20-1 with TRBJ1-1; the D is unclear. The CDR3 sequence is 13 residues long. Trimming removed 3 bases from V and 5 bases from J, with 13 bases in between. The germline V gene encodes CDR1 DFQATT and CDR2 SNEGSKA (reference sequence). CDR3 residues: CSASGGRTTEAFF. DNA of the CDR3: TGCAGTGCTAGTGGAGGGCGTACTACTGAAGCTTTCTTT.

The chain is built from TRBV11-2 and TRBJ1-5; 10 bases are shared with TRBD1. V dropped 10 bases and J dropped 9; count of bases not matched to a gene: 12. CDR1 is SGHAT and CDR2 is FQNNGV in the germline V gene. This CDR3 comprises 14 residues. Written as DNA, the CDR3 is TGTGCCACGGGGACAGGGGTCTTTGGTTCGCCCCAGCATTTT. As protein: CATGTGVFGSPQHF.

The chain carries TRBV25-1 and TRBJ1-2, with D possibly matching TRBD1 (6 bases). CDR3 length: 13 amino acids. Germline CDR1 MGHDK, CDR2 SYGVNS. With 5 bases removed from V and 7 bases from J, the gap between germline ends came to 14 bases. CDR3 sequence reads: CASSLQGIAGYTF. Written as DNA, the CDR3 is TGTGCCAGCAGTCTACAGGGTATTGCTGGCTACACCTTC.

J is TRBJ2-3 and V is TRBV25-1; 11 nucleotides align to TRBD2. The CDR3 is 15 amino acids. Germline values: CDR1 MGHDK, CDR2 SYGVNS. With V trimmed by 3 bases and J by 5 bases, 4 bases remained unmatched. The CDR3 loop reads CASSETGTSGDTQYF. CDR3 bases: TGTGCCAGCAGTGAGACCGGGACTAGCGGAGATACGCAGTATTTT.

The genes are TRBV6-5 and TRBJ2-1; weak D call: TRBD2 (5 bases). CDR3 length equals 14 residues. With 8 bases removed from V and 0 bases from J, the gap between germline ends came to 11 bases. Looked up from germline, CDR1 is MNHEY and CDR2 is SVGAGI. CDR3 amino acids: CASSAGSSYNEQFF. For the CDR3, the DNA is TGTGCCAGCTCTGCGGGCAGCTCCTACAATGAGCAGTTCTTC.

This chain joins TRBV6-6 and TRBJ2-5; D not resolved. CDR3 length: 14 residues. V shed 4 bases and J shed 5 bases, with 14 bases lying between them. Germline CDR1 MNHNY, CDR2 SVGAGI (reference sequence). The CDR3 DNA is TGTGCCAGCAGTTCTCTCCGGGTCTCTGAGACCCAGTACTTC. Its protein product is CASSSLRVSETQYF.

The gene calls are TRBV2 and TRBJ2-1; weak D call: TRBD1 (5 bases). This CDR3 has 12 amino acids. Germline V gene lookup returns CDR1 SNHLY and CDR2 FYNNEI. Trimming stripped 4 bases from V and 7 bases from J, with 8 bases between. The CDR3 reads CASSGNRNEQFF. In DNA, the CDR3 is TGTGCCAGCAGTGGGAACAGGAATGAGCAGTTCTTC.

This clone has only a few counts. CDR3 sequence (DNA): TGTGCCAGCAGCGTAGTCCAGTCTACCGGGGAGCTGTTTTTT. Encoded protein: CASSVVQSTGELFF. The V gene is TRBV9, the J gene TRBJ2-2; no clear D. In germline, CDR1 is SGDLS, CDR2 YYNGEE. The CDR3 is 14 residues long. Trimming stripped 0 bases from V and 5 bases from J, with 8 bases between.

This chain joins TRBV3-1 (or the pseudogene TRBV3-2) and TRBJ1-1; D is uncertain. This CDR3 is 13 amino acids long. Per the germline V gene, CDR1 is LGHDT and CDR2 is YNNKEL (reference sequence). Trimming took off 4 bases at V and 11 bases at J, with 17 bases between the two ends. The CDR3: CASSPIAEGRAFF. In DNA form, the CDR3 reads TGTGCCAGCAGCCCCATCGCGGAGGGCCGGGCTTTCTTT.

The chain uses TRBV19 and TRBJ2-3, with 12 nucleotides matching TRBD2. The V gene end was trimmed by 7 bases and the J gene end by 8 bases; junction bases not matched to a gene: 7. Germline V gives CDR1 LNHDA, CDR2 SQIVND (reference sequence). This CDR3 has 14 amino acids. CDR3 in amino acids: CASKTSGGIGTQYF. CDR3 in DNA: TGTGCCAGTAAGACTAGCGGGGGTATCGGTACGCAGTATTTT.

J is TRBJ2-2 and V is TRBV19, with 7 nucleotides matching TRBD1. CDR3 length: 16 residues. In germline, CDR1 is LNHDA, CDR2 SQIVND (reference sequence). The junction had 11 bases not matched to a gene; V was cut back by 7 bases and J by 3 bases. The CDR3 sequence: CASTKWDRGHTGELFF. The CDR3 DNA reads TGTGCCAGTACCAAATGGGACAGAGGGCACACCGGGGAGCTGTTTTTT.

The chain joins TRBV9 to TRBJ1-2; 8 positions match TRBD1. J gave up 8 bases and V 2 bases, and 5 bases lay outside the gene matches. Germline values: CDR1 SGDLS, CDR2 YYNGEE. The CDR3 covers 13 residues. In nucleotides, the CDR3 is TGTGCCAGCAGCGTGATGACAGGGGAAGGCTACACCTTC. It translates to CASSVMTGEGYTF.

This clone was found a few times. This CDR3 is CASSPPGARNNSPLHF. CDR3 nucleotides: TGTGCCAGCTCACCACCGGGGGCGCGGAATAATTCACCCCTCCACTTT. V is TRBV18 and J is TRBJ1-6, with D perhaps matching TRBD1 (6 bases). The CDR3 runs 16 residues. V lost 0 bases to trimming and J lost 5 bases, with 11 bases between them. CDR1 is KGHSH and CDR2 is LQKENI in the germline V gene.

V and J are TRBV6-4 and TRBJ1-4; D might be TRBD1 (6 bases). Looked up from germline, CDR1 is MRHNA and CDR2 is SNTAGT. V lost 5 bases and J lost 5, with 12 bases in between. The CDR3 runs to 14 residues. The CDR3 is CASSRTASNEKLFF. In DNA form, the CDR3 reads TGTGCCAGCAGTCGGACAGCCTCGAATGAAAAACTGTTTTTT.

V usage is TRBV15 and J usage is TRBJ2-4, with D maybe TRBD2 (7 bases). Trimming shortened V by 5 bases and J by 3 bases, and 17 bases separated the two germline ends. The CDR3 contains 16 residues. CDR1 and CDR2 (germline): LNHNV, YYDKDF (reference sequence). DNA of the CDR3: TGTGCCACCAGCGAGGGGGGGGGTCTCGACAAAAACATTCAGTACTTC. Protein sequence: CATSEGGGLDKNIQYF.

The chain links TRBV5-1 to TRBJ1-3; D is perhaps TRBD1 (5 bases). CDR3 length equals 16 residues. V lost 0 bases, J lost 7 bases, and 17 bases lay in between. Germline V gene sequence: CDR1 SGHRS, CDR2 YFSETQ. Here the CDR3 DNA reads TGCGCCAGCAGCTTGGGATCCCTGGGCTCAGGGAACACCATATATTTT. It yields the protein CASSLGSLGSGNTIYF. The full variable domain, with the rest looked up from reference TRBV5-1 and TRBJ1-3, is KAGVTQTPRYLIKTRGQQVTLSCSPISGHRSVSWYQQTPGQGLQFLFEYFSETQRNKGNFPGRFSGRQFSNSRSEMNVSTLELGDSALYLCASSLGSLGSGNTIYFGEGSWLTVV.

The J gene is TRBJ2-1, the V gene TRBV6-6; 8 bases fit TRBD1. CDR1 is MNHNY and CDR2 is SVGAGI in the germline V gene (reference sequence). The CDR3 has 16 amino acids. The junction had 9 bases not matched to a gene; V was cut back by 4 bases and J by 4 bases. The CDR3 nucleotides are TGTGCCAGCAGTTCCCATTCGACAGGGGCGTACAATGAGCAGTTCTTC. This translates into CASSSHSTGAYNEQFF.

V usage is TRBV6-5 and J usage is TRBJ1-3; 8 positions agree with TRBD1. This CDR3 has 14 residues. From germline, CDR1 is MNHEY and CDR2 SVGAGI. V gave up 7 bases and J gave up 7 bases; unmatched junction bases: 9. For the CDR3, the DNA is TGTGCCAGCAAACAGGGGGAAGTTAGCAACACCATATATTTT. This encodes CASKQGEVSNTIYF.